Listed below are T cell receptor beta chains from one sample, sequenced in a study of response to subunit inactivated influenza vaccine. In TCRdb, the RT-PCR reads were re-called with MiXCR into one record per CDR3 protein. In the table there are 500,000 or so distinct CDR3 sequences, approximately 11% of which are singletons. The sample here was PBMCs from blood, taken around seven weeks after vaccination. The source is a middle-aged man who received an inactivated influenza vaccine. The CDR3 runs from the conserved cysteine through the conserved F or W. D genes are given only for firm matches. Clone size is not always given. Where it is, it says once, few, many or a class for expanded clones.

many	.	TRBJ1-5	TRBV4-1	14	CASSQRHGSQPQHF	TGCGCCAGCAGCCAGAGACATGGGAGTCAGCCCCAGCATTTT
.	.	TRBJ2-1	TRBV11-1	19	CASSLFLLVSGMGYNDQFF	TGTGCCAGCAGCTTATTTTTACTAGTTTCGGGGATGGGGTACAATGATCAGTTCTTC
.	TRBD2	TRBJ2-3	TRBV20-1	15	CCAKGLAGDTDTQYF	TGCTGTGCTAAGGGACTAGCGGGAGACACAGATACGCAGTATTTT
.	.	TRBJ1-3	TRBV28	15	CASSLARVSGNTIYF	TGTGCCAGCAGTTTGGCACGAGTATCTGGAAACACCATATATTTT
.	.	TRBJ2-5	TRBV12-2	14	CASRLVGHQETQYF	TGTGCAAGTCGCTTAGTAGGGCATCAAGAGACCCAGTACTTC
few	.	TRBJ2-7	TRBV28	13	CASSEGRPYEQYF	TGTGCCAGCAGTGAGGGACGCCCCTACGAGCAGTACTTC
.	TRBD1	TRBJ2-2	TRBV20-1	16	CSASPGTVFPTGELFF	TGCAGTGCTTCTCCCGGGACAGTTTTTCCCACCGGGGAGCTGTTTTTT
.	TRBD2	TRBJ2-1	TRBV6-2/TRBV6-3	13	CAGRAGGHNEQFF	TGTGCCGGTCGTGCGGGAGGTCACAATGAGCAGTTCTTC
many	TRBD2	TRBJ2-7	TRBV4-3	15	CASSQGSGGSYEQYF	TGCGCCAGCAGCCAGGGGTCGGGGGGGAGTTACGAGCAGTACTTC
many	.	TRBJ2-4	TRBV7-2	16	CASSLAGALAKNIQYF	TGTGCCAGCAGCTTAGCGGGAGCCCTAGCCAAAAACATTCAGTACTTC